The clone carrying this TCR beta chain appeared a few times. Its target is not known. This specimen belongs to a study of CD8 T cells in ankylosing spondylitis. Points from the study as a whole: Reportedly, matched ankylosing spondylitis synovial fluid was significantly enriched for disease-linked clones.

Trimming took 6 bases from V and 6 from J; bases not matched to a gene: 9. This CDR3 is 16 amino acids long. TCRdb ran MiXCR on the 5' RACE reads and lists one entry per CDR3 protein. This sample has around 250,000 distinct CDR3 sequences; about 10% occur once, and the top ten carry less than 7.5%. This receptor was identified in a male donor with ankylosing spondylitis or in good health (not recorded which). The sequencing sample was made of blood, either unsorted or a sorted T cell fraction (not recorded which). The V gene is TRBV12-3 or TRBV12-4, the J gene TRBJ2-3; 13 nucleotides line up with TRBD2. CDR3 nucleotide sequence: TGTGCCAGCAGCCCCATGACTAGCGGGGGGCTCGATACGCAGTATTTT. Amino acids: CASSPMTSGGLDTQYF.